This is a list of T cell receptor beta chains from one sample in a study of CD4 T cells in relation to SARS-CoV-2 and coronaviruses. The data were produced by immunoSEQ multiplex PCR, yet TCRdb's version contains in-frame clones alone and is incomplete. The sample contains 25,000 to 30,000 clones, around two thirds of which appear only once. Their antigen targets remain unknown. Sequenced: CD4+ T cells from PBMCs, cultured in vitro. The source of these receptors is a human donor in good health. The CDR3 runs from the conserved cysteine through the conserved F or W. The order of the fields is clone size, V gene, J gene, CDR3 length, D gene, CDR3 protein, CDR3 DNA. D genes are given only for firm matches. Clone size is given for some rows only: seen once, a few or many times, or a class if the clone is expanded.

clone_size: NA; v_call: TRBV6-6; j_call: TRBJ2-7; cdr3_length: 15; d_call: NA; cdr3_aa: CASSYGGDKSYEQYF; cdr3_nt: TGTGCCAGCAGTTACGGGGGGGACAAGTCCTACGAGCAGTACTTC
clone_size: NA; v_call: TRBV4-1; j_call: TRBJ1-5; cdr3_length: 16; d_call: NA; cdr3_aa: CASSQPGLNSNQPQHF; cdr3_nt: TGCGCCAGCAGCCAACCGGGACTTAATAGCAATCAGCCCCAGCATTTT
clone_size: NA; v_call: TRBV7-9; j_call: TRBJ2-7; cdr3_length: 15; d_call: NA; cdr3_aa: CASSLFSPGSYEQYF; cdr3_nt: TGTGCCAGCAGCTTATTTTCCCCTGGGTCCTACGAGCAGTACTTC
clone_size: NA; v_call: TRBV7-7; j_call: TRBJ2-5; cdr3_length: 14; d_call: NA; cdr3_aa: CASSLAGVGETQYF; cdr3_nt: TGTGCCAGCAGCTTAGCGGGGGTTGGGGAGACCCAGTACTTC
clone_size: once; v_call: TRBV29-1; j_call: TRBJ2-2; cdr3_length: 11; d_call: NA; cdr3_aa: CSVEGGGELFF; cdr3_nt: TGCAGCGTTGAAGGGGGCGGGGAGCTGTTTTTT
clone_size: NA; v_call: TRBV18; j_call: TRBJ1-3; cdr3_length: 16; d_call: NA; cdr3_aa: CASSRQAGGGGNTIYF; cdr3_nt: TGTGCCAGCTCACGCCAGGCCGGGGGTGGTGGAAACACCATATATTTT
clone_size: NA; v_call: TRBV2; j_call: TRBJ1-6; cdr3_length: 16; d_call: TRBD1; cdr3_aa: CASRRQGVRNNSPLHF; cdr3_nt: TGTGCCAGCAGGAGACAGGGAGTCCGAAATAATTCACCCCTCCACTTT
clone_size: NA; v_call: TRBV30; j_call: TRBJ2-7; cdr3_length: 14; d_call: TRBD1; cdr3_aa: CAWSAGGVNRRQYF; cdr3_nt: TGTGCCTGGAGTGCAGGGGGCGTTAATCGTCGGCAGTACTTC
clone_size: few; v_call: TRBV19; j_call: TRBJ2-1; cdr3_length: 13; d_call: NA; cdr3_aa: CASSVSDPGEQFF; cdr3_nt: TGTGCCAGTAGCGTCTCGGACCCAGGCGAGCAGTTCTTC
clone_size: few; v_call: TRBV11-1; j_call: TRBJ2-7; cdr3_length: 15; d_call: NA; cdr3_aa: CASSPRLLGGDEQYF; cdr3_nt: TGTGCCAGCAGCCCTAGGCTATTAGGGGGTGACGAGCAGTACTTC
clone_size: NA; v_call: TRBV7-8; j_call: TRBJ1-3; cdr3_length: 15; d_call: TRBD1; cdr3_aa: CASSLHEGAGNTIYF; cdr3_nt: TGTGCCAGCAGCCTCCACGAGGGGGCGGGAAACACCATATATTTT
clone_size: NA; v_call: TRBV10-2; j_call: TRBJ2-3; cdr3_length: 15; d_call: NA; cdr3_aa: CASASHPRLTDTQYF; cdr3_nt: TGCGCCAGCGCTTCCCATCCCCGGCTGACAGATACGCAGTATTTT
clone_size: NA; v_call: TRBV21-1; j_call: TRBJ1-3; cdr3_length: 14; d_call: NA; cdr3_aa: CASSNAYPGNTIYF; cdr3_nt: TGTGCCAGCAGCAACGCATACCCTGGAAACACCATATATTTT
clone_size: NA; v_call: TRBV25-1; j_call: TRBJ2-1; cdr3_length: 16; d_call: TRBD2; cdr3_aa: CASSASSGSKYNEQFF; cdr3_nt: TGTGCCAGCAGTGCTTCTAGCGGGAGCAAGTACAATGAGCAGTTCTTC
clone_size: NA; v_call: TRBV19; j_call: TRBJ1-1; cdr3_length: 14; d_call: TRBD1; cdr3_aa: CASSRTGGNTEAFF; cdr3_nt: TGTGCCAGTAGCCGTACAGGGGGGAACACTGAAGCTTTCTTT
clone_size: few; v_call: TRBV11-3; j_call: TRBJ2-2; cdr3_length: 14; d_call: NA; cdr3_aa: CASSFVSHTGELFF; cdr3_nt: TGTGCCAGCAGCTTTGTATCGCACACCGGGGAGCTGTTTTTT
clone_size: NA; v_call: TRBV27; j_call: TRBJ1-2; cdr3_length: 14; d_call: TRBD1; cdr3_aa: CASSLRGQGSGYTF; cdr3_nt: TGTGCCAGCAGTTTAAGGGGACAGGGAAGTGGCTACACCTTC
clone_size: NA; v_call: TRBV4-3; j_call: TRBJ1-3; cdr3_length: 15; d_call: TRBD1; cdr3_aa: CASSPERGPGNTIYF; cdr3_nt: TGCGCCAGCAGCCCCGAAAGGGGGCCTGGAAACACCATATATTTT
clone_size: NA; v_call: TRBV23-1; j_call: TRBJ1-5; cdr3_length: 15; d_call: TRBD1; cdr3_aa: CASSPEGARIQPQHF; cdr3_nt: TGCGCCAGCTCGCCGGAGGGGGCCAGAATACAGCCCCAGCATTTT
clone_size: NA; v_call: TRBV5-1; j_call: TRBJ2-5; cdr3_length: 14; d_call: NA; cdr3_aa: CASSLGRQQETQYF; cdr3_nt: TGCGCCAGCAGCTTGGGACGGCAACAAGAGACCCAGTACTTC
clone_size: few; v_call: TRBV5-1; j_call: TRBJ1-1; cdr3_length: 13; d_call: NA; cdr3_aa: CASSLDMNTEAFF; cdr3_nt: TGCGCCAGCAGCTTAGACATGAACACTGAAGCTTTCTTT
clone_size: NA; v_call: TRBV20-1; j_call: TRBJ1-2; cdr3_length: 15; d_call: NA; cdr3_aa: CSASGAGGSNYGYTF; cdr3_nt: TGCAGTGCTAGTGGCGCGGGGGGGTCTAACTATGGCTACACCTTC
clone_size: NA; v_call: TRBV7-2; j_call: TRBJ1-1; cdr3_length: 16; d_call: NA; cdr3_aa: CASSLTGTEMNTEAFF; cdr3_nt: TGTGCCAGCAGCTTAACCGGGACGGAGATGAACACTGAAGCTTTCTTT
clone_size: NA; v_call: TRBV19; j_call: TRBJ2-5; cdr3_length: 14; d_call: NA; cdr3_aa: CASRSDLLQETQYF; cdr3_nt: TGTGCCAGTCGGAGCGACCTGTTACAAGAGACCCAGTACTTC
clone_size: NA; v_call: TRBV6-2/TRBV6-3; j_call: TRBJ2-7; cdr3_length: 17; d_call: TRBD1; cdr3_aa: CASSYPSGTGVTYEQYF; cdr3_nt: TGTGCCAGCAGTTACCCCTCCGGGACAGGGGTAACCTACGAGCAGTACTTC
clone_size: NA; v_call: TRBV6-1; j_call: TRBJ2-1; cdr3_length: 15; d_call: NA; cdr3_aa: CASSEQRYSYNEQFF; cdr3_nt: TGTGCCAGCAGTGAACAGCGTTACTCCTACAATGAGCAGTTCTTC
clone_size: NA; v_call: TRBV5-1; j_call: TRBJ2-1; cdr3_length: 14; d_call: NA; cdr3_aa: CASSLDGVYNEQFF; cdr3_nt: TGCGCCAGCAGCTTGGACGGAGTTTACAATGAGCAGTTCTTC
clone_size: once; v_call: TRBV3-1/TRBV3-2; j_call: TRBJ2-5; cdr3_length: 18; d_call: NA; cdr3_aa: CASSRKVGGGVSAPTQYF; cdr3_nt: TGTGCCAGCAGCCGAAAAGTGGGGGGTGGAGTATCGGCGCCTACCCAGTACTTC
clone_size: NA; v_call: TRBV5-1; j_call: TRBJ2-1; cdr3_length: 16; d_call: TRBD2; cdr3_aa: CASSLAPAGGANEQFF; cdr3_nt: TGCGCCAGCAGCTTGGCCCCAGCGGGAGGGGCGAATGAGCAGTTCTTC
clone_size: NA; v_call: TRBV11-2; j_call: TRBJ2-3; cdr3_length: 16; d_call: NA; cdr3_aa: CASSPRFPGSTDTQYF; cdr3_nt: TGTGCCAGCAGCCCGCGATTCCCCGGGAGCACAGATACGCAGTATTTT
clone_size: NA; v_call: TRBV11-2; j_call: TRBJ2-1; cdr3_length: 15; d_call: NA; cdr3_aa: CASSLGSATYNEQFF; cdr3_nt: TGTGCCAGCAGCTTAGGTAGCGCCACCTACAATGAGCAGTTCTTC
clone_size: NA; v_call: TRBV10-3; j_call: TRBJ2-5; cdr3_length: 12; d_call: TRBD2; cdr3_aa: CAISGGGETQYF; cdr3_nt: TGTGCCATCAGTGGGGGAGGGGAGACCCAGTACTTC
clone_size: NA; v_call: TRBV18; j_call: TRBJ2-7; cdr3_length: 16; d_call: TRBD2; cdr3_aa: CASSPPGLAGAYEQYF; cdr3_nt: TGTGCCAGCTCACCCCCCGGACTAGCGGGGGCCTACGAGCAGTACTTC
clone_size: NA; v_call: TRBV7-2; j_call: TRBJ2-5; cdr3_length: 16; d_call: NA; cdr3_aa: CASSPYPSGGQETQYF; cdr3_nt: TGTGCCAGCAGCCCATACCCCTCTGGGGGTCAAGAGACCCAGTACTTC
clone_size: NA; v_call: TRBV5-6; j_call: TRBJ1-2; cdr3_length: 15; d_call: NA; cdr3_aa: CASSFPEQTLNGYTF; cdr3_nt: TGTGCCAGCAGCTTCCCGGAACAGACTTTAAATGGCTACACCTTC
clone_size: NA; v_call: TRBV7-2; j_call: TRBJ2-1; cdr3_length: 15; d_call: TRBD2; cdr3_aa: CASRTIAGGRNEQFF; cdr3_nt: TGTGCCAGCCGAACAATAGCGGGGGGGAGGAATGAGCAGTTCTTC
clone_size: NA; v_call: TRBV6-5; j_call: TRBJ1-5; cdr3_length: 13; d_call: NA; cdr3_aa: CASSSQLNQPQHF; cdr3_nt: TGTGCCAGCAGTTCCCAACTCAATCAGCCCCAGCATTTT
clone_size: NA; v_call: TRBV4-2; j_call: TRBJ2-1; cdr3_length: 15; d_call: TRBD2; cdr3_aa: CASSQARGRPDEQFF; cdr3_nt: TGTGCCAGCAGCCAAGCCCGCGGGAGGCCAGACGAGCAGTTCTTC
clone_size: NA; v_call: TRBV9; j_call: TRBJ2-7; cdr3_length: 17; d_call: TRBD1; cdr3_aa: CASSVGPSGTGNYEQYF; cdr3_nt: TGTGCCAGCAGCGTAGGACCCTCCGGGACAGGGAACTACGAGCAGTACTTC
clone_size: few; v_call: TRBV5-1; j_call: TRBJ1-4; cdr3_length: 14; d_call: TRBD1; cdr3_aa: CASSTGTGEEKLFF; cdr3_nt: TGCGCCAGCAGCACAGGGACAGGGGAAGAAAAACTGTTTTTT
clone_size: NA; v_call: TRBV5-6; j_call: TRBJ1-5; cdr3_length: 12; d_call: NA; cdr3_aa: CASSLVGQPQHF; cdr3_nt: TGTGCCAGCAGCTTGGTGGGGCAGCCCCAGCATTTT
clone_size: NA; v_call: TRBV6-5; j_call: TRBJ2-3; cdr3_length: 14; d_call: NA; cdr3_aa: CASKLTESTDTQYF; cdr3_nt: TGTGCCAGCAAATTGACAGAGAGCACAGATACGCAGTATTTT
clone_size: NA; v_call: TRBV18; j_call: TRBJ2-3; cdr3_length: 14; d_call: TRBD1; cdr3_aa: CASSPDRGPDTQYF; cdr3_nt: TGTGCCAGCTCACCCGACAGGGGCCCAGATACGCAGTATTTT
clone_size: once; v_call: TRBV10-3; j_call: TRBJ2-1; cdr3_length: 14; d_call: NA; cdr3_aa: CAISQGGVAHEQFF; cdr3_nt: TGTGCCATCAGCCAAGGGGGGGTGGCCCATGAGCAGTTCTTC
clone_size: NA; v_call: TRBV5-8; j_call: TRBJ1-2; cdr3_length: 13; d_call: TRBD1; cdr3_aa: CASSPPDRVGYTF; cdr3_nt: TGTGCCAGCAGCCCTCCTGACAGGGTTGGCTACACCTTC
clone_size: NA; v_call: TRBV27; j_call: TRBJ2-2; cdr3_length: 15; d_call: NA; cdr3_aa: CASSAPQADTGELFF; cdr3_nt: TGTGCCAGCAGTGCCCCTCAGGCGGACACCGGGGAGCTGTTTTTT